These 8 T cell receptor beta chains came from one sample sequenced in a study of cytomegalovirus exposure and HLA in healthy donors. Primers for the PCR totalled 60 Vbeta and 13 Jbeta. Method: immunoSEQ multiplex PCR; TCRdb's copy keeps in-frame clones and lacks some. The data hold 100,000 to 150,000 clones, with approximately 8.6% observed a single time. The sample taken for sequencing was PBMCs. These receptors were taken from a woman in her thirties or forties in good health and CMV-seropositive.

The chain combines TRBV5-4 with TRBJ1-1; 8 bases agree with TRBD1. There are 15 residues in the CDR3. CDR1 and CDR2 from the germline V gene are SGHNT and YYREEE (reference sequence). V lost 4 bases and J lost 0; bases outside the gene matches: 5. The CDR3 DNA is TGTGCCAGCAGCCCGACAGGGGACATGAACACTGAAGCTTTCTTT. It yields the protein CASSPTGDMNTEAFF.

This chain connects TRBV9 to TRBJ1-2; 8 positions agree with TRBD1. The J segment lost 1 base and the V segment lost 4 bases, leaving 9 bases of the junction unmatched. Germline CDR1 and CDR2: SGDLS and YYNGEE. CDR3 length equals 16 residues. This CDR3 is CASSPTTGDNNYGYTF. DNA for the CDR3: TGTGCCAGCAGCCCAACGACAGGGGACAATAACTATGGCTACACCTTC.

The rearrangement links TRBV6-1 to TRBJ2-7; TRBD1 aligns across 7 bases. J lost 4 bases, V lost 6 bases, and 6 bases had no gene match. The CDR3 consists of 13 residues. Germline-derived CDR1 and CDR2 are MNHNS and SASEGT. The CDR3 region has the DNA TGTGCCAGCAGATATACAGGGGTTTACGAGCAGTACTTC. Amino acid sequence: CASRYTGVYEQYF.

A few counts support this clone. This chain uses TRBV18 with TRBJ1-1, with TRBD1 matching 8 bases. V lost 3 bases, J lost 4 bases, and 13 bases stayed unmatched. The CDR3 is 17 residues long. CDR1 and CDR2 (germline): KGHSH, LQKENI. The CDR3 reads CASSPRGRGRTFTEAFF. The CDR3 bases are TGTGCCAGCTCACCCCGCGGCAGGGGGCGAACTTTCACTGAAGCTTTCTTT.

This clone has only a few counts. The chain recombines TRBV29-1 with TRBJ2-4; the D is unclear. In germline, CDR1 is SQVTM, CDR2 ANQGSEA. The CDR3 is 13 residues long. The V gene lost 0 bases and the J gene lost 0 bases, with 3 bases spanning the gap. The CDR3 DNA is TGCAGCGTTGAAGATCAAGCCAAAAACATTCAGTACTTC. Translation: CSVEDQAKNIQYF.

The chain uses TRBV28 and TRBJ1-6; D remains unclear. The ends were cut back, 10 bases at V and 7 bases at J, with 11 bases in the middle. CDR1 and CDR2 from the germline V gene are MDHEN and SYDVKM. The CDR3 loop spans 12 amino acids. The CDR3 nucleotides are TGTGCCACAGACACCGCCAATTCACCCCTCCACTTT. This sequence encodes CATDTANSPLHF.

CDR3 in DNA: TGTGCCAGCAGCTTAGGGCTAGCGGGGGGAAGGGGGAACCAGTACTTC. It translates to CASSLGLAGGRGNQYF. The chain employs TRBV7-2 and TRBJ2-5; TRBD2 agrees at 11 bases. Germline V CDR1 and CDR2: SGHTA, FQGNSA. V trimming: 1 base; J trimming: 10 bases; junction bases outside the gene matches: 11. This CDR3 has 16 amino acids.

At least ten counts were recorded for this clone. The gene calls are TRBV9 and TRBJ2-7; D may be TRBD1 (5 bases). V dropped 0 bases and J dropped 2 bases, with 6 bases sitting between them. Germline values: CDR1 SGDLS, CDR2 YYNGEE. This CDR3 comprises 13 residues. The CDR3 reads CASSVGGTYEQYF. The CDR3 DNA is TGTGCCAGCAGCGTAGGGGGCACCTACGAGCAGTACTTC.